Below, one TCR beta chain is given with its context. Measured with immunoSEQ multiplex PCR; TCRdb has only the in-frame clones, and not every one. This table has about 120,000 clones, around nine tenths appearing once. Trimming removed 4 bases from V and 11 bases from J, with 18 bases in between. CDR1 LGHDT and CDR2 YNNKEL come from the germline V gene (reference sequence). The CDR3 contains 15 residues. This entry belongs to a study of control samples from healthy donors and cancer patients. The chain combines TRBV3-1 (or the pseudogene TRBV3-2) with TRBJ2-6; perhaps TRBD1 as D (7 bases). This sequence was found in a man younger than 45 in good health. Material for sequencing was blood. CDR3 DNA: TGTGCCAGCAGCCCGCAATTTCAGGGGGGTGACGTCCTGACTTTC. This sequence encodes CASSPQFQGGDVLTF.